This is a list of T cell receptor beta chains from one sample in a study of blood T cell repertoires in COVID-19. Clones were sequenced by immunoSEQ multiplex PCR, and TCRdb holds only the in-frame ones, with some missing. The sample contains roughly 83,000 clones, around 87% of which appear only once. The sequenced sample was peripheral blood. Source of these receptors: a man older than 75 with active or convalescent COVID-19. Both conserved end residues are part of each CDR3. A D gene is named only where the DNA matches it firmly. A row's size may be missing; if present it is once, few, many or a size class.

v_gene: TRBV18; d_gene: NA; abundance: once; j_gene: TRBJ1-5; CDR3aa: CASSPPGGPQHF; CDR3nt: TGTGCCAGCTCACCACCCGGGGGGCCCCAGCATTTT
v_gene: TRBV5-8; d_gene: TRBD1; abundance: NA; j_gene: TRBJ2-3; CDR3aa: CASSLDPPGQGSDTQYF; CDR3nt: TGTGCCAGCAGCTTGGACCCTCCGGGACAGGGGTCAGATACGCAGTATTTT
v_gene: TRBV6-2/TRBV6-3; d_gene: NA; abundance: NA; j_gene: TRBJ1-5; CDR3aa: CASSKSFSGESNQPQHF; CDR3nt: TGTGCCAGCAGTAAGTCTTTCTCAGGGGAGAGCAATCAGCCCCAGCATTTT
v_gene: TRBV11-2; d_gene: TRBD1; abundance: few; j_gene: TRBJ1-4; CDR3aa: CASSRDRGNEKLFF; CDR3nt: TGTGCCAGCAGTCGCGACAGGGGTAATGAAAAACTGTTTTTT
v_gene: TRBV19; d_gene: TRBD2; abundance: NA; j_gene: TRBJ2-2; CDR3aa: CASSGTSGSYTGELFF; CDR3nt: TGTGCCAGTAGTGGGACTAGCGGGAGTTACACCGGGGAGCTGTTTTTT
v_gene: TRBV7-8; d_gene: NA; abundance: NA; j_gene: TRBJ1-2; CDR3aa: CASSLKEGWHGYTF; CDR3nt: TGTGCCAGCAGCTTAAAGGAGGGTTGGCATGGCTACACCTTC
v_gene: TRBV6-5; d_gene: NA; abundance: NA; j_gene: TRBJ2-3; CDR3aa: CASKWGGDTDTQYF; CDR3nt: TGTGCCAGCAAGTGGGGCGGTGACACAGATACGCAGTATTTT
v_gene: TRBV5-6; d_gene: TRBD1; abundance: NA; j_gene: TRBJ1-4; CDR3aa: CASSTWDRSNEKLFF; CDR3nt: TGTGCCAGCAGCACATGGGACAGATCTAATGAAAAACTGTTTTTT
v_gene: TRBV19; d_gene: TRBD2; abundance: NA; j_gene: TRBJ2-1; CDR3aa: CASSIPGGSGRGQFF; CDR3nt: TGTGCCAGTAGTATCCCAGGGGGTAGCGGGAGGGGGCAGTTCTTC
v_gene: TRBV5-4; d_gene: TRBD1; abundance: NA; j_gene: TRBJ1-4; CDR3aa: CASSLQGATNEKLFF; CDR3nt: TGTGCCAGCAGTTTACAGGGGGCAACTAATGAAAAACTGTTTTTT
v_gene: TRBV30; d_gene: TRBD1; abundance: NA; j_gene: TRBJ2-5; CDR3aa: CAWSSQGTGVGETQYF; CDR3nt: TGTGCCTGGAGTTCCCAGGGGACAGGGGTTGGCGAGACCCAGTACTTC
v_gene: TRBV6-5; d_gene: NA; abundance: NA; j_gene: TRBJ1-4; CDR3aa: CASSYSRQVGEKLFF; CDR3nt: TGTGCCAGCAGTTACTCGAGACAGGTCGGAGAAAAACTGTTTTTT
v_gene: TRBV6-5; d_gene: NA; abundance: once; j_gene: TRBJ2-2; CDR3aa: CASSYSKSSNTGELFF; CDR3nt: TGTGCCAGCAGTTACTCGAAGAGCTCGAACACCGGGGAGCTGTTTTTT
v_gene: TRBV12-3/TRBV12-4; d_gene: TRBD1; abundance: NA; j_gene: TRBJ1-2; CDR3aa: CASSRTGQYGYTF; CDR3nt: TGTGCCAGCAGCCGAACGGGACAGTATGGCTACACCTTC
v_gene: TRBV5-1; d_gene: NA; abundance: few; j_gene: TRBJ1-4; CDR3aa: CASSLSGVEEKLFF; CDR3nt: TGCGCCAGCAGCTTGAGCGGGGTAGAAGAAAAACTGTTTTTT
v_gene: TRBV19; d_gene: TRBD1; abundance: NA; j_gene: TRBJ2-6; CDR3aa: CASKEGGDGANVLTF; CDR3nt: TGTGCCAGTAAGGAAGGGGGCGATGGGGCCAACGTCCTGACTTTC
v_gene: TRBV5-1; d_gene: NA; abundance: NA; j_gene: TRBJ1-6; CDR3aa: CASSLAQFNSPLHF; CDR3nt: TGCGCCAGCAGCTTGGCCCAGTTTAATTCACCCCTCCACTTT
v_gene: TRBV7-8; d_gene: TRBD2; abundance: NA; j_gene: TRBJ2-1; CDR3aa: CASSLIAGGINEQFF; CDR3nt: TGTGCCAGCAGCTTAATAGCGGGGGGCATCAATGAGCAGTTCTTC
v_gene: TRBV2; d_gene: TRBD1; abundance: once; j_gene: TRBJ1-5; CDR3aa: CASKDRAGTNQPQHF; CDR3nt: TGTGCCAGCAAAGACAGGGCAGGCACCAATCAGCCCCAGCATTTT
v_gene: TRBV2; d_gene: NA; abundance: NA; j_gene: TRBJ1-2; CDR3aa: CASSKDSYGYTF; CDR3nt: TGTGCCAGCAGTAAGGACTCCTATGGCTACACCTTC
v_gene: TRBV19; d_gene: TRBD2; abundance: NA; j_gene: TRBJ2-5; CDR3aa: CASSVGRAETQYF; CDR3nt: TGTGCCAGTAGTGTCGGGAGGGCGGAGACCCAGTACTTC
v_gene: TRBV19; d_gene: NA; abundance: NA; j_gene: TRBJ2-5; CDR3aa: CASSIQGRGTQYF; CDR3nt: TGTGCCAGTAGTATCCAGGGAAGGGGGACCCAGTACTTC
v_gene: TRBV6-5; d_gene: NA; abundance: NA; j_gene: TRBJ1-5; CDR3aa: CASRGTGAGQPQHF; CDR3nt: TGTGCCAGCAGGGGAACGGGAGCGGGACAGCCCCAGCATTTT
v_gene: TRBV5-6; d_gene: NA; abundance: NA; j_gene: TRBJ2-5; CDR3aa: CASSLKGQVREETQYF; CDR3nt: TGTGCCAGCAGCTTGAAGGGGCAGGTCAGGGAAGAGACCCAGTACTTC
v_gene: TRBV7-8; d_gene: NA; abundance: NA; j_gene: TRBJ1-5; CDR3aa: CASSSTSRQVNQPQHF; CDR3nt: TGTGCCAGCAGCTCCACCTCAAGACAGGTTAATCAGCCCCAGCATTTT
v_gene: TRBV7-9; d_gene: TRBD1; abundance: NA; j_gene: TRBJ1-4; CDR3aa: CASSGRTGWGEKLFF; CDR3nt: TGTGCCAGCAGCGGAAGGACAGGGTGGGGTGAAAAACTGTTTTTT
v_gene: TRBV10-3; d_gene: NA; abundance: few; j_gene: TRBJ2-5; CDR3aa: CAISEGGESETQYF; CDR3nt: TGTGCCATCAGTGAGGGGGGCGAATCGGAGACCCAGTACTTC
v_gene: TRBV27; d_gene: TRBD1; abundance: once; j_gene: TRBJ1-1; CDR3aa: CASSWTGDTEAFF; CDR3nt: TGTGCCAGCAGTTGGACAGGGGACACTGAAGCTTTCTTT
v_gene: TRBV2; d_gene: NA; abundance: NA; j_gene: TRBJ1-1; CDR3aa: CASRPWGGLTPAFF; CDR3nt: TGTGCCAGCAGGCCCTGGGGCGGCCTTACCCCCGCTTTCTTT
v_gene: TRBV6-5; d_gene: NA; abundance: once; j_gene: TRBJ1-5; CDR3aa: CASSYSRDQPQHF; CDR3nt: TGTGCCAGCAGTTACTCGAGGGATCAGCCCCAGCATTTT
v_gene: TRBV10-3; d_gene: TRBD1; abundance: NA; j_gene: TRBJ1-1; CDR3aa: CAIGGQRDTEAFF; CDR3nt: TGTGCCATAGGGGGACAGAGGGACACTGAAGCTTTCTTT
v_gene: TRBV24-1; d_gene: NA; abundance: NA; j_gene: TRBJ2-1; CDR3aa: CATSSQGWEQFF; CDR3nt: TGTGCCACCAGTTCCCAGGGTTGGGAGCAGTTCTTC
v_gene: TRBV5-5; d_gene: TRBD1; abundance: NA; j_gene: TRBJ1-2; CDR3aa: CASSLARGLIDYGYTF; CDR3nt: TGTGCCAGCAGCCTAGCCAGGGGGTTGATTGACTATGGCTACACCTTC
v_gene: TRBV7-8; d_gene: NA; abundance: NA; j_gene: TRBJ1-5; CDR3aa: CASSFRRDFGQPQHF; CDR3nt: TGTGCCAGCAGCTTTCGCAGGGACTTTGGTCAGCCCCAGCATTTT
v_gene: TRBV19; d_gene: NA; abundance: NA; j_gene: TRBJ1-6; CDR3aa: CASSSGVNSPLHF; CDR3nt: TGTGCCAGTAGTTCAGGGGTTAATTCACCCCTCCACTTT
v_gene: TRBV5-1; d_gene: TRBD2; abundance: once; j_gene: TRBJ2-1; CDR3aa: CASSLSGLAVFF; CDR3nt: TGCGCCAGCAGCTTGTCAGGACTAGCCGTATTCTTC
v_gene: TRBV5-1; d_gene: NA; abundance: NA; j_gene: TRBJ2-6; CDR3aa: CASSQDRLNPGANVLTF; CDR3nt: TGCGCCAGCAGCCAAGACAGGCTGAATCCTGGGGCCAACGTCCTGACTTTC
v_gene: TRBV14; d_gene: TRBD2; abundance: NA; j_gene: TRBJ2-1; CDR3aa: CASSQDRGLAGRDEQFF; CDR3nt: TGTGCCAGCAGCCAAGATCGTGGACTAGCGGGGAGGGATGAGCAGTTCTTC
v_gene: TRBV28; d_gene: TRBD1; abundance: few; j_gene: TRBJ1-5; CDR3aa: CASSQTGTGGGQPQHF; CDR3nt: TGTGCCAGCAGCCAAACCGGGACAGGGGGAGGTCAGCCCCAGCATTTT
v_gene: TRBV7-9; d_gene: TRBD1; abundance: NA; j_gene: TRBJ1-1; CDR3aa: CASSPSGTDRNTEAFF; CDR3nt: TGTGCCAGCAGCCCCTCAGGGACAGACAGGAACACTGAAGCTTTCTTT
v_gene: TRBV6-1; d_gene: NA; abundance: NA; j_gene: TRBJ2-1; CDR3aa: CASSEVYEGNIEQFF; CDR3nt: TGTGCCAGCAGTGAAGTGTATGAGGGTAACATTGAGCAGTTCTTC
v_gene: TRBV19; d_gene: NA; abundance: few; j_gene: TRBJ1-4; CDR3aa: CATTGSPREKLFF; CDR3nt: TGTGCCACGACCGGGTCCCCAAGGGAAAAACTGTTTTTT
v_gene: TRBV7-9; d_gene: NA; abundance: once; j_gene: TRBJ2-4; CDR3aa: CASSPGGEGAQYF; CDR3nt: TGTGCCAGCAGTCCCGGGGGGGAGGGGGCACAGTACTTC
v_gene: TRBV18; d_gene: NA; abundance: NA; j_gene: TRBJ1-2; CDR3aa: CASGFGVSAEEGYTF; CDR3nt: TGTGCCAGCGGATTTGGGGTCAGCGCGGAGGAGGGCTACACCTTC
v_gene: TRBV6-5; d_gene: TRBD1; abundance: once; j_gene: TRBJ1-5; CDR3aa: CASVSTGDGNQPQHF; CDR3nt: TGTGCCAGCGTTTCAACAGGGGACGGCAATCAGCCCCAGCATTTT
v_gene: TRBV11-2; d_gene: NA; abundance: few; j_gene: TRBJ1-2; CDR3aa: CASSRSGGRVGYGYTF; CDR3nt: TGTGCCAGCAGCCGTAGCGGGGGAAGGGTTGGCTATGGCTACACCTTC